Listed below are T cell receptor beta chains from one sample, sequenced in a study of T cell responses to AZD1222 COVID-19 vaccine. The data were produced by immunoSEQ multiplex PCR, yet TCRdb's version contains in-frame clones alone and is incomplete. Here the sample spans 100,000 to 150,000 clones, around 94% being singletons. The material sequenced was peripheral blood, taken on day 0 of AZD1222 vaccination. These receptors were taken from an adult in good health. CDR3s include the opening cysteine and the closing phenylalanine or tryptophan. Fields, in order: V gene, clone size, J gene, D gene, CDR3 protein, CDR3 DNA. The D gene is left open where the match is weak. Part of the rows lack a size; the others show once, few, many or a class for expanded clones.

>TRBV5-5|NA|TRBJ1-1|NA
CASSVTVNTEAFF
TGTGCCAGCAGCGTTACAGTGAACACTGAAGCTTTCTTT
>TRBV5-4|NA|TRBJ2-5|NA
CASSSINTRGSQETQYF
TGTGCCAGCAGCTCAATAAATACCAGGGGATCCCAAGAGACCCAGTACTTC
>TRBV7-2|NA|TRBJ2-1|NA
CASSPSLSPGSEQFF
TGTGCCAGCAGTCCCAGCCTTTCTCCGGGGAGTGAGCAGTTCTTC
>TRBV27|NA|TRBJ1-5|NA
CASSHGGDGQPQHF
TGTGCCAGCAGCCATGGGGGGGACGGCCAGCCCCAGCATTTT
>TRBV28|NA|TRBJ2-7|NA
CASSFPRPYEQYF
TGTGCCAGCAGTTTCCCAAGGCCTTACGAGCAGTACTTC
>TRBV7-9|NA|TRBJ2-3|NA
CASSPLDTLPTDTQYF
TGTGCCAGCAGCCCCCTTGACACCCTCCCCACAGATACGCAGTATTTT
>TRBV28|NA|TRBJ2-7|NA
CASSPRGKAYEQYF
TGTGCCAGCAGTCCTAGGGGTAAGGCCTACGAGCAGTACTTC
>TRBV10-3|NA|TRBJ2-3|TRBD2
CAISELAGVDTQYF
TGTGCCATCAGTGAGCTAGCGGGAGTAGATACGCAGTATTTT
>TRBV11-2|once|TRBJ2-7|TRBD1
CASTPGTGVDYEQYF
TGTGCCAGCACCCCGGGGACAGGAGTGGACTACGAGCAGTACTTC
>TRBV24-1|NA|TRBJ2-7|TRBD2
CATIQRESSYEQYF
TGTGCCACCATCCAGCGGGAAAGCTCCTACGAGCAGTACTTC
>TRBV7-2|NA|TRBJ2-3|NA
CASSSPPRPDTQYF
TGTGCCAGCAGCTCCCCCCCTCGACCAGATACGCAGTATTTT
>TRBV4-1|NA|TRBJ2-7|NA
CASSQERDSYEQYF
TGCGCCAGCAGCCAAGAGCGGGACTCCTACGAGCAGTACTTC
>TRBV28|NA|TRBJ2-7|TRBD1
CASINRGRIYEQYF
TGTGCCAGCATCAACAGGGGGCGCATCTACGAGCAGTACTTC
>TRBV5-1|NA|TRBJ1-3|TRBD1
CASTQGVKAGNTIYF
TGCGCCAGCACCCAGGGGGTAAAGGCTGGAAACACCATATATTTT
>TRBV5-5|NA|TRBJ1-5|NA
CASSLFEGEGSNQPQHF
TGTGCCAGCAGCTTGTTTGAAGGGGAGGGTAGCAATCAGCCCCAGCATTTT
>TRBV7-2|few|TRBJ2-1|NA
CASSRLPRDEQFF
TGTGCCAGCAGCCGACTACCTAGGGATGAGCAGTTCTTC
>TRBV28|NA|TRBJ2-2|NA
CASSFSGGNTGELFF
TGTGCCAGCAGTTTTTCTGGCGGGAACACCGGGGAGCTGTTTTTT
>TRBV7-9|once|TRBJ2-7|TRBD2
CASSSGGGAPYEQYF
TGTGCCAGCAGCTCCGGGGGGGGCGCCCCCTACGAGCAGTACTTC
>TRBV13|NA|TRBJ2-2|NA
CASSLVGTSVPGELFF
TGTGCCAGCAGCTTAGTGGGAACTAGTGTTCCCGGGGAGCTGTTTTTT
>TRBV15|once|TRBJ1-1|NA
CATSRVDGGAFF
TGTGCCACCAGCAGAGTAGACGGGGGAGCTTTCTTT
>TRBV6-2/TRBV6-3|NA|TRBJ2-7|NA
CASSGSYEQYF
TGTGCCAGCAGTGGCTCCTACGAGCAGTACTTC
>TRBV12-3/TRBV12-4|NA|TRBJ1-1|NA
CASSLGRTEAFF
TGTGCCAGCAGTTTGGGGAGGACTGAAGCTTTCTTT
>TRBV6-5|NA|TRBJ2-7|NA
CASRGRDRNSYEQYF
TGTGCCAGCAGGGGCCGGGATCGAAACTCCTACGAGCAGTACTTC
>TRBV2|NA|TRBJ1-2|NA
CASSPGGGANYGYTF
TGTGCCAGCAGCCCGGGTGGGGGGGCTAACTATGGCTACACCTTC
>TRBV19|NA|TRBJ1-1|TRBD1
CASTNPDRVGTEAFF
TGTGCCAGTACCAACCCCGACAGGGTGGGCACTGAAGCTTTCTTT
>TRBV9|NA|TRBJ2-1|TRBD1
CASSVQGASYNEQFF
TGTGCCAGCAGCGTCCAGGGGGCCTCCTACAATGAGCAGTTCTTC
>TRBV7-9|NA|TRBJ2-7|NA
CASSSQAGIYEQYF
TGTGCCAGCAGCTCCCAGGCAGGAATCTACGAGCAGTACTTC
>TRBV5-1|NA|TRBJ1-2|TRBD1
CASSSGTGVDGYTF
TGCGCCAGCAGCTCTGGGACAGGGGTTGATGGCTACACCTTC
>TRBV2|NA|TRBJ1-3|NA
CASSEAPRVSGNTIYF
TGTGCCAGCAGTGAAGCGCCCAGGGTCTCTGGAAACACCATATATTTT